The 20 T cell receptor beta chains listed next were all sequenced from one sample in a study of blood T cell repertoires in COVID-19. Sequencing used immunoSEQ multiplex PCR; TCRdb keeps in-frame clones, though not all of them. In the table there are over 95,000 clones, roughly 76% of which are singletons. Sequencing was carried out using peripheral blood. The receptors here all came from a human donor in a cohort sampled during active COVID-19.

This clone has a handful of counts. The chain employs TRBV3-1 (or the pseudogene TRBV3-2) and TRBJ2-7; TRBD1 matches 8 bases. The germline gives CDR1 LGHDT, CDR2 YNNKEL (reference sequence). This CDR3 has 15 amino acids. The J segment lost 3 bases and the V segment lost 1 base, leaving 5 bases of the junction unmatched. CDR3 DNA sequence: TGTGCCAGCAGCCAAGCCCTGACAGGGGTCTACGAGCAGTACTTC. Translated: CASSQALTGVYEQYF.

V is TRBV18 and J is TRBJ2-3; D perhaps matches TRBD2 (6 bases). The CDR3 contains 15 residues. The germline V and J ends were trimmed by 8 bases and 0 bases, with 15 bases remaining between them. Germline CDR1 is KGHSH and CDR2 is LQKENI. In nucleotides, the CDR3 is TGTGCCAGCCTACTTAGCGGTTCTAGCACAGATACGCAGTATTTT. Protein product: CASLLSGSSTDTQYF.

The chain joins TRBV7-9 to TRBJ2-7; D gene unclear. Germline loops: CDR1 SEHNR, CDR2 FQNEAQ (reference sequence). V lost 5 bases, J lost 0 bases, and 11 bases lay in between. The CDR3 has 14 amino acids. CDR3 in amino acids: CASSGPGPSYEQYF. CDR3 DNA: TGTGCCAGCAGCGGGCCAGGCCCCTCCTACGAGCAGTACTTC.

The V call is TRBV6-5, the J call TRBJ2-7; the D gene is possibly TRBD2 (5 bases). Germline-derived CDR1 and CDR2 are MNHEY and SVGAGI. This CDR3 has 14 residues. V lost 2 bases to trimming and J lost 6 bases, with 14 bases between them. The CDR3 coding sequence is TGTGCCAGCAGTTACACCGATACTAGTGCCGAGCAGTACTTC. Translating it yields CASSYTDTSAEQYF.

CDR3 amino acids: CASSLRGRGYEQYF. CDR3 DNA sequence: TGTGCCAGCAGTTTAAGAGGGAGGGGGTACGAGCAGTACTTC. The chain is built from TRBV27 and TRBJ2-7; tentative D call: TRBD2 (7 bases). V lost 2 bases to trimming and J lost 4 bases, with 12 bases between them. CDR3 length: 14 residues. CDR1 and CDR2 (germline): MNHEY, SMNVEV (reference sequence).

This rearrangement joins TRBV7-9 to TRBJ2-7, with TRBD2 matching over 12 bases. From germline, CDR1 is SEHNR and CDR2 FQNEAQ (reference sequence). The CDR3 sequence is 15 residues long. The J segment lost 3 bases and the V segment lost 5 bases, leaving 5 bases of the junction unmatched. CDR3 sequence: CASSLPTSGGYEQYF. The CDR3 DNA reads TGTGCCAGCAGCCTTCCGACTAGCGGGGGCTACGAGCAGTACTTC.

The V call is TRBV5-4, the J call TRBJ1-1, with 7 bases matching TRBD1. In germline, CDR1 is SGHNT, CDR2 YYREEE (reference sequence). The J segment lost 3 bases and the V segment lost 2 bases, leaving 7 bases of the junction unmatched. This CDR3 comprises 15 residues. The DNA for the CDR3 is TGTGCCAGCAGCTTACGACAGGGTGGGGACACTGAAGCTTTCTTT. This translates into CASSLRQGGDTEAFF.

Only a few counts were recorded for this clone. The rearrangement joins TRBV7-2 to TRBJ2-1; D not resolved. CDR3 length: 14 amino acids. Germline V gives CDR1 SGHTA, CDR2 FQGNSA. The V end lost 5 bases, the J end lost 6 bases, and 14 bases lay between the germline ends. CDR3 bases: TGTGCCAGCAGCCCGCAAGCGAGAGTCAATGAGCAGTTCTTC. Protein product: CASSPQARVNEQFF.

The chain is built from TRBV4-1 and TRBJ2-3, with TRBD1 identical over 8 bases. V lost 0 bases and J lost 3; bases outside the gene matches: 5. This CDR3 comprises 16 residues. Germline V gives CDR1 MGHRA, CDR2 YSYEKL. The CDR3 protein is CASSQDRTGLTDTQYF. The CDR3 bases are TGCGCCAGCAGCCAAGATCGGACAGGGCTGACAGATACGCAGTATTTT.

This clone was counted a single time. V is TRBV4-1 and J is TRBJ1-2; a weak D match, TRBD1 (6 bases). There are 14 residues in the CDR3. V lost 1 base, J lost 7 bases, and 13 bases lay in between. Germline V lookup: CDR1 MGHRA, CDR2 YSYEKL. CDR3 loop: CASSQGAQGGGYTF. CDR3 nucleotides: TGCGCCAGCAGCCAAGGGGCACAGGGTGGTGGCTACACCTTC.

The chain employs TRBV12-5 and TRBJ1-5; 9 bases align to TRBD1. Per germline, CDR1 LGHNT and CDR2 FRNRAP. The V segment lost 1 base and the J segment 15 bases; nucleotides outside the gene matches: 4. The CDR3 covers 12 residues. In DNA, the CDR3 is TGTGCTAGTGGTTTGGGACAGGGGGTATTGCATTTT. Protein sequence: CASGLGQGVLHF.

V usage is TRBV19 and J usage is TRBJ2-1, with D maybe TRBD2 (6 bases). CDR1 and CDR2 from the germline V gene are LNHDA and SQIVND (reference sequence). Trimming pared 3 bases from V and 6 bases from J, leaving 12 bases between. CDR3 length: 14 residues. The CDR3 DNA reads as TGTGCCAGTAGTATTGACGGGAGAGGCAATGAGCAGTTCTTC. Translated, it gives CASSIDGRGNEQFF. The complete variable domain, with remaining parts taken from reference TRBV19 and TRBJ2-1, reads DGGITQSPKYLFRKEGQNVTLSCEQNLNHDAMYWYRQDPGQGLRLIYYSQIVNDFQKGDIAEGYSVSREKKESFPLTVTSAQKNPTAFYLCASSIDGRGNEQFFGPGTRLTVL.

The CDR3 DNA reads as TGTGCCAGCAGCTGGGGCGGAGACTATGGCTACACCTTC. Protein: CASSWGGDYGYTF. V and J are TRBV5-5 and TRBJ1-2; TRBD1 might be the D (5 bases). In germline, CDR1 is SGHKS, CDR2 YYEKEE (reference sequence). V dropped 3 bases and J dropped 3 bases, with 9 bases sitting between them. The CDR3 has 13 amino acids.

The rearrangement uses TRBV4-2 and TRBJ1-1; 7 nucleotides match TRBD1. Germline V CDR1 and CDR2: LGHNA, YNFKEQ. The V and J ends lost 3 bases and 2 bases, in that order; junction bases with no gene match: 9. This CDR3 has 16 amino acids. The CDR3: CASSQDRRIGNTEAFF. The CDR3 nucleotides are TGTGCCAGCAGCCAGGACAGGCGAATCGGCAACACTGAAGCTTTCTTT.

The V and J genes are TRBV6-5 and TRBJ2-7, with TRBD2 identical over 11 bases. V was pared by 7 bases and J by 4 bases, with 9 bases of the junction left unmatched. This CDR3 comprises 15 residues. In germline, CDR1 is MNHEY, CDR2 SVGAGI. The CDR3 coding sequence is TGTGCCAGCACCCAGACTAGCGGGACTGTGTACGAGCAGTACTTC. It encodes CASTQTSGTVYEQYF.

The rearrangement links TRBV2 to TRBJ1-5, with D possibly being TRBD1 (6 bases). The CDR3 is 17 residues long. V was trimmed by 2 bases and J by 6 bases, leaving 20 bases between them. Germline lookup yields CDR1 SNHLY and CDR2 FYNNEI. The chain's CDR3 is CASSEYKQGWRSQPQHF. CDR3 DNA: TGTGCCAGCAGTGAATACAAACAGGGTTGGAGATCTCAGCCCCAGCATTTT.

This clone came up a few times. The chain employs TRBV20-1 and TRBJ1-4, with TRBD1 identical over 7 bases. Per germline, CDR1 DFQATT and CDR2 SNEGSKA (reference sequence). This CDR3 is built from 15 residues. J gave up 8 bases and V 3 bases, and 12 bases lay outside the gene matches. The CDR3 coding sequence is TGCAGTGCTAGTCGGGACAGATGGGTGGAGGAAAAACTGTTTTTT. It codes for CSASRDRWVEEKLFF.

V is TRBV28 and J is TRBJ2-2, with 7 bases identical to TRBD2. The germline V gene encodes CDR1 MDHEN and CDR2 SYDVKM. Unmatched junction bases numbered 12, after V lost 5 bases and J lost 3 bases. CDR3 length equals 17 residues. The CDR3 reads CASSHWDYSRDTGELFF. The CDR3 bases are TGTGCCAGCAGTCACTGGGACTACTCCCGGGACACCGGGGAGCTGTTTTTT. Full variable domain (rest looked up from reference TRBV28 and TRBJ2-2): DVKVTQSSRYLVKRTGEKVFLECVQDMDHENMFWYRQDPGLGLRLIYFSYDVKMKEKGDIPEGYSVSREKKERFSLILESASTNQTSMYLCASSHWDYSRDTGELFFGEGSRLTVL.

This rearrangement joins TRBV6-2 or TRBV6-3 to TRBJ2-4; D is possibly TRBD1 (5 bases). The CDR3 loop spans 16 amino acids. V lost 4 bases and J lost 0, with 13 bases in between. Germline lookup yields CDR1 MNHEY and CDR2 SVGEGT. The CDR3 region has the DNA TGTGCCAGCAGTTCAGGACACCGGCTAGCCAAAAACATTCAGTACTTC. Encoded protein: CASSSGHRLAKNIQYF.

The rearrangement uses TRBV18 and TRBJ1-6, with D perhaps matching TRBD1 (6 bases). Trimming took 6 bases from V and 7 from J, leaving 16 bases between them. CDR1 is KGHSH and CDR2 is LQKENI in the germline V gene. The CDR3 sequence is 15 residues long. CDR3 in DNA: TGTGCCAGCTCTATAGGGGGGGACGGAAATTCACCCCTCCACTTT. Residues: CASSIGGDGNSPLHF.